Below, one T cell receptor beta chain is given with its context. Its antigen remains unknown. These data are taken from a study of blood T cells in healthy people across ages. For the second PCR, which ran for roughly 7 to 11 cycles, a sample-barcoded 5' primer and a J-beta primer mix were used. TCRdb re-analysed the 5' RACE reads in MiXCR, keeping a single row per CDR3 protein. The table includes roughly 800,000 distinct CDR3 sequences, 20% to 25% detected once. General study findings and limits: Diversity estimates drawn from one million T cells were deemed underestimates. Greater diversity and more naive CD4+ cells were seen in long-lived donors than in aged donors. Observed TCR beta diversity per million T cells went down as age went up. This fall followed a roughly linear course with age.

In addition, the sample was reused for a study of T cells of mothers and their children. This second report adds: Each mother gave over 8 million TCR beta CDR3 reads; each child, around 2.8 million.

This receptor was identified in a boy aged 10-17 years in good health. The sample taken for sequencing was blood.

This CDR3 is CASSLIAGTVSEQYF. CDR3 in DNA: TGTGCCAGCAGCCTTATAGCGGGGACGGTCTCCGAGCAGTACTTC. This rearrangement joins TRBV7-2 to TRBJ2-7; TRBD2 aligns across 8 bases. V lost 5 bases, J lost 6 bases, and 12 bases stayed unmatched. Germline lookup yields CDR1 SGHTA and CDR2 FQGNSA. This CDR3 spans 15 amino acids.